This TCR beta chain emerged from a study of shared clonotypes between healthy human individuals. Study-level points and caveats: Represented diversity, genetic and exposure-history alike, was limited by few donors. Expectations were that clonotype sharing among donors would be affected by sequencing depth. In a handful of donors, around 5% of naive CD4 clonotypes appeared in common. Memory subsets generally showed smaller estimated richness than naive subsets did.

The method was immunoSEQ multiplex PCR; TCRdb's version includes in-frame clones alone and lacks a portion of them. The repertoire holds fewer than 3 million clones, with less than 95% as singletons. The ends were cut back, 3 bases at V and 8 bases at J, with 11 bases in the middle. The CDR3 extends over 13 amino acids. The germline V gene has CDR1 SGHRS and CDR2 YFSETQ. On this clone: Its cognate antigen is unknown.

The receptor comes from a man younger than 35 in good health. Some clones in this sample may be carry-over from other donors' samples. Material: naive CD4+ T cells from PBMCs. Specified subset: CD45RA+ positively selected. This sequence joins TRBV5-1 and TRBJ1-4; D gene ambiguous. The CDR3 nucleotides are TGCGCCAGCAGCTCTAGACGGGGAGAAAAACTGTTTTTT. Amino acid sequence: CASSSRRGEKLFF.